Below, 21 T cell receptor beta chains from the same sample are listed, as sequenced in a study of CXCR3-negative and CXCR3-positive naive CD8 T cells. The TRB cDNA libraries were prepared by 5' RACE with UMI labels. From the 5' RACE reads, TCRdb lists one entry per CDR3 protein and no DNA. In total, the table holds approximately 24,000 distinct CDR3 sequences. Sequenced input: naive CXCR3- CD8+ T cells from blood. The sample's subset: CD45RO-CCR7+CD27+CD95- naive CD8+ T cells lacking CXCR3 (TNR3-). The source of these receptors is a human donor in good health. Some clones in this sample may be carry-over from other donors' samples.

This rearrangement joins TRBV6-6 to TRBJ2-7; lacking DNA, the TRBD1 call made by TCRdb goes unchecked. The CDR3 is 14 amino acids. CDR1 and CDR2 (germline): MNHNY, SVGAGI (reference sequence). The CDR3 protein is CASRPPGQGYEQYF.

The chain couples TRBV21-1 to TRBJ2-1. TRBV21-1 is classified as a pseudogene. The CDR3 contains 18 residues. The CDR3 protein is CASSKVVFPVGRHNEQFF.

The gene calls are TRBV20-1 and TRBJ2-7; TCRdb's D gene call, TRBD1, goes unchecked for lack of DNA. Germline loops: CDR1 DFQATT, CDR2 SNEGSKA (reference sequence). The CDR3 has 15 residues. CDR3 region: CSARDSSGVGYEQYF.

This rearrangement joins TRBV7-2 to TRBJ2-5. CDR1 and CDR2 from the germline V gene are SGHTA and FQGNSA. This CDR3 region has 12 residues. The CDR3 spells CASSRTQETQYF.

This chain links TRBV4-3 with TRBJ2-7; absent DNA, TCRdb's TRBD2 call cannot be checked. The CDR3 sequence is 15 residues long. The V gene's germline CDR1 is LGHNA and CDR2 YSLEER. The CDR3 is CASSPTEGSSYEQYF.

The chain carries TRBV4-3 and TRBJ1-5; TCRdb proposes TRBD1, but this gene call is untestable without DNA. The germline CDR1 and CDR2 sequences are LGHNA and YSLEER. The CDR3 contains 15 residues. CDR3 region: CASSLLPGGNQPQHF.

CDR3 region: CASSSSGGAADTQYF. This chain joins TRBV7-3 and TRBJ2-3; TCRdb reports TRBD2, a call that lacks DNA to check it against. The CDR3 extends over 15 amino acids. Looked up from germline, CDR1 is SGHTA and CDR2 is FQGTGA.

The rearrangement links TRBV4-2 to TRBJ2-5; TCRdb gives TRBD2 as the D gene, but with no DNA this cannot be confirmed. Germline V gene sequence: CDR1 LGHNA, CDR2 YNFKEQ. The CDR3 extends over 17 amino acids. The CDR3 loop is CASSQDVAVSLQETQYF.

The chain carries TRBV2 and TRBJ2-7; with no DNA, the TCRdb D assignment of TRBD2 cannot be verified. The V gene's germline CDR1 is SNHLY and CDR2 FYNNEI. The CDR3 is 14 amino acids. CDR3 loop: CASSVEVRSYEQYF.

The V gene is TRBV6-2 or TRBV6-3, the J gene TRBJ2-1; the D call from TCRdb, TRBD1, cannot be confirmed without DNA. The V gene's germline CDR1 is MNHEY and CDR2 SVGEGT. This CDR3 comprises 15 residues. The CDR3 loop is CASDLGQSSYNEQFF.

The chain combines TRBV9 with TRBJ2-6. CDR3 length: 18 amino acids. Per germline, CDR1 SGDLS and CDR2 YYNGEE. The CDR3 loop is CASSVGLGIPTGANVLTF.

The chain uses TRBV7-9 and TRBJ1-1; TCRdb returns TRBD1, unconfirmable since there is no DNA. CDR1 and CDR2 from the germline V gene are SEHNR and FQNEAQ (reference sequence). The CDR3 consists of 16 residues. CDR3: CASSPPGGTPGTEAFF.

V gene TRBV6-5 combines with J gene TRBJ2-1; checking the TCRdb D call of TRBD2 is not possible without DNA. The CDR3 loop spans 13 amino acids. CDR1 is MNHEY, CDR2 SVGAGI, per germline. CDR3: CASTGQAGNEQFF.

The CDR3: CSARDLVKGDTGELFF. V and J are TRBV20-1 and TRBJ2-2; without DNA, the TCRdb call of TRBD2 cannot be checked. Germline CDR1 is DFQATT and CDR2 is SNEGSKA (reference sequence). The CDR3 consists of 16 residues.

This clonotype ranks as medium-sized in terms of frequency. V is TRBV28 and J is TRBJ1-6; lacking DNA, the TRBD1 call made by TCRdb goes unchecked. The germline gives CDR1 MDHEN, CDR2 SYDVKM. The CDR3 has 14 amino acids. The CDR3 reads CASSSPLRGSPLHF. Based on the CDR3 plus reference TRBV28 and TRBJ1-6, the full variable domain is DVKVTQSSRYLVKRTGEKVFLECVQDMDHENMFWYRQDPGLGLRLIYFSYDVKMKEKGDIPEGYSVSREKKERFSLILESASTNQTSMYLCASSSPLRGSPLHFGNGTRLTVT.

The V and J genes are TRBV19 and TRBJ2-2; absent DNA, TCRdb's TRBD1 call cannot be checked. Germline-derived CDR1 and CDR2 are LNHDA and SQIVND (reference sequence). The CDR3 loop spans 16 amino acids. The CDR3 loop is CASSPGTGGDTGELFF.

The chain employs TRBV27 and TRBJ2-1; the TCRdb call, TRBD1, lacks DNA for checking. The CDR3 has 14 residues. Germline V gene sequence: CDR1 MNHEY, CDR2 SMNVEV (reference sequence). The CDR3 loop reads CASSLVGLPNEQFF.

J is TRBJ1-4 and V is TRBV12-3 or TRBV12-4; TCRdb returns TRBD1, unconfirmable since there is no DNA. This CDR3 region has 15 residues. CDR3 residues: CASSRTGGAVEKLFF.

The chain couples TRBV4-1 to TRBJ1-1; the D gene TCRdb calls, TRBD1, cannot be checked with no DNA. Germline V gives CDR1 MGHRA, CDR2 YSYEKL. The CDR3 spans 14 residues. The CDR3 is CASSPRAPRAEAFF.

This chain joins TRBV20-1 and TRBJ2-7; without DNA, the TCRdb call of TRBD1 cannot be checked. This CDR3 spans 13 amino acids. CDR1 and CDR2 (germline): DFQATT, SNEGSKA (reference sequence). CDR3 loop: CSARGDRDYEQYF.

This chain connects TRBV9 to TRBJ1-2. This CDR3 comprises 14 residues. The V gene's germline CDR1 is SGDLS and CDR2 YYNGEE. The CDR3: CASSVEGPGEGYTF.